This T cell receptor beta chain was retrieved from a study of shared clonotypes between healthy human individuals (TCRdb year 2020). Turning to the overall study: The cohort included a few men and a couple of women between 18 and 49 years of age. To estimate repertoire size and how much clonotypes are shared between individuals, the study performed deep sequencing of blood TCR repertoires from roughly five healthy adults. Libraries were prepared and TCR repertoires were sequenced by different laboratories using diverse techniques, in order to increase sequencing depth and limit assay-specific biases. Between about 0.85 and 9.5 billion PBMCs per donor were obtained by leukapheresis. General conclusions and limits of the study: The small number of donors limited the genetic and exposure-history diversity represented. Only blood was sampled, and tissue TCR repertoires likely differ from those in blood. Pairwise subsampling indicated that sequencing depth was expected to affect the degree of clonotype sharing among donors.

As concerns this clone: Its antigen is unknown. Base qualities are not at hand, and no much larger clone is one base apart.

Using the deep immunoSEQ assay, TCR CDR3 regions were amplified from genomic DNA by multiplex PCR. Extracted genomic DNA from each cell subset was distributed evenly across all wells of several immunoSEQ 96-well plates, and each plate was treated as a replicate. For unsorted PBMC, about 300 ng of genomic DNA, equivalent to around 30,000 T cell genomes, went into each replicate PCR. Unsorted PBMC genomic DNA was sequenced across ten immunoSEQ deep assay plates. Purified libraries were measured with a Qubit 3.0 fluorometer, size-checked on a Bioanalyzer 2100, and measured again with the KAPA Library Quantification kit. A separate single-read 150-cycle Illumina NextSeq 550 flow cell was used to sequence each immunoSEQ 96-well plate. The published analysis was carried out like this. Because the immunoSEQ output included only junctional sequences and no quality scores, the filtering could not be the same as the filtering used for full-length reads. Sequences were annotated with PyIR, a Python wrapper for IgBLAST v1.9, and V/J genes and CDR3 were assigned using IMGT germline references. Reads were filtered out if the reads had weak V/J assignments (E-value above 1e-6), no CDR3, stop codons, out-of-frame junctions, or ambiguous translated residues. V3J clonotypes were defined as sequences sharing the same inferred V gene, J gene, and CDR3 amino acid sequence. To compute the percentage overlap between repertoires, the number of shared unique clonotypes was divided by the size of the smaller repertoire. Repertoire richness was assessed with RTK rarefaction, the Chao1 estimator, and Recon v2.1 estimates of unobserved clonotypes. In its TCRdb copy, this immuneACCESS table keeps in-frame sequences only and misses some clones. Where compared with another copy, unresolved V genes explain less than half of these, and the others have no known cause. V and J calls and clone size are copied from that table; D and trimming were computed from the DNA. Here the sample has 400,000 to 500,000 clones; around 78% occur a single time. The ten largest account for 13% of the sample.

The CDR3, cysteine through phenylalanine, is 17 amino acids long. Only the CDR3 DNA stays, 51 bases, in frame from base 1. V is trimmed back by 5 bases and J by 5 bases, and the junction contains 10 bases that no gene match accounts for. The germline V gene (reference sequence) specifies SEHNR as CDR1 and FQNEAQ as CDR2. Healthy HIV-negative adults with no recently reported acute infections or vaccinations were included as donors. All donors were Caucasian adults living in Nashville, Tennessee, USA. For unsorted samples, 75 million to 90 million PBMCs were counted, and genomic DNA was extracted using the QIAamp DNA Blood Mini kit. After blood collection by leukapheresis, PBMCs were isolated using Ficoll-Histopaque density gradient centrifugation and then cryopreserved in the vapor phase of liquid nitrogen.

This receptor was obtained from a woman between 35 and 50 years old in good health. Some clones in this sample may be carry-over from other donors' samples. Rearrangement joined TRBV7-9 to TRBJ2-1; 12 bases in the middle match TRBD2. The sequencing input was PBMCs. CDR3 loop: CASSPPSGRARDNEQFF. Here is the DNA: TGTGCCAGCAGCCCGCCTAGCGGGAGGGCCCGTGACAATGAGCAGTTCTTC.